Listed below are T cell receptor beta chains from one sample, sequenced in a study of a mutant IDH1 vaccine in newly diagnosed glioma. Repertoires were generated with immunoSEQ multiplex PCR, while TCRdb's copy carries only in-frame clones and drops some. This table holds 20,000 to 25,000 clones, roughly 70% found once. Their target antigens are unknown. The sample in question was peripheral blood mononuclear cells (PBMCs), obtained from a glioma patient whose treatment included an IDH1 peptide vaccine. These receptors were taken from a man between 18 and 29 years old with glioma. Some clones in this sample may be carry-over from other donors' samples. Both conserved end residues are part of each CDR3. A D gene is named only where the DNA matches it firmly. Clone size is stated in some rows and not others, as once, few, many or a class when expanded.

J gene,clone size,D gene,V gene,CDR3 DNA,CDR3 protein
TRBJ2-5,-,TRBD1,TRBV23-1,TGCGCCAGCAGTCAGGGACAGCTCCAAGAGACCCAGTACTTC,CASSQGQLQETQYF
TRBJ1-1,few,-,TRBV11-2,TGTGCCAGCACCCTCGACAGGAACACTGAAGCTTTCTTT,CASTLDRNTEAFF
TRBJ1-3,-,-,TRBV4-2,TGTGCCAGCAGCCAAGATTCTACGGGAAACTCTGGAAACACCATATATTTT,CASSQDSTGNSGNTIYF
TRBJ2-3,-,TRBD2,TRBV4-2,TGTGCCAGCAGCCAAGAACTCGGGGGGACTAGCACAGATACGCAGTATTTT,CASSQELGGTSTDTQYF
TRBJ1-2,-,TRBD1,TRBV9,TGTGCCAGCAGCGTTGTCCCGAAGGACAGGGAAGGCGGCGGCTACTATGGCTACACCTTC,CASSVVPKDREGGGYYGYTF
TRBJ1-5,once,-,TRBV19,TGTGCCAGTAGTATTGATCGGGGCAATCAGCCCCAGCATTTT,CASSIDRGNQPQHF
TRBJ2-1,-,TRBD1,TRBV5-1,TGCGCCAGCACCCTTGGACAGGGGACTTACAATGAGCAGTTCTTC,CASTLGQGTYNEQFF
TRBJ2-2,-,-,TRBV9,TGTGCCAGCAGCGTAGCTGGAGCCTCAAACACCGGGGAGCTGTTTTTT,CASSVAGASNTGELFF
TRBJ1-5,-,-,TRBV9,TGTGCCAGCAGCGGGGGTTCGGGGAGTCAGCCCCAGCATTTT,CASSGGSGSQPQHF
TRBJ2-7,few,TRBD1,TRBV7-9,TGTGCCAGCAGCTTAGCGACAGGGGGTTTCTCCTACGAGCAGTACTTC,CASSLATGGFSYEQYF
TRBJ1-4,few,-,TRBV6-1,TGTGCCAGCAGTGAGGGGGGCGAAGTAGAAAAACTGTTTTTT,CASSEGGEVEKLFF
TRBJ1-2,-,-,TRBV6-5,TGTGCCAGCAGTTACTCGCCGGCCCAATATGGCTACACCTTC,CASSYSPAQYGYTF
TRBJ1-1,few,-,TRBV18,TGTGCCAGCTCAGGACAGATGAACACTGAAGCTTTCTTT,CASSGQMNTEAFF
TRBJ1-1,once,-,TRBV27,TGTGCCAGCACCAGCACTGAGGGCTTTGAAGCTTTCTTT,CASTSTEGFEAFF
TRBJ2-7,-,TRBD1,TRBV5-1,TGCGCCAGCAGCTTTGCCGGGACAGGGGGTGGGATGAACGAGCAGTACTTC,CASSFAGTGGGMNEQYF
TRBJ1-1,-,-,TRBV30,TGTGCCTGGAGCGTGTACACTGAAGCTTTCTTT,CAWSVYTEAFF
TRBJ2-7,-,TRBD2,TRBV10-3,TGTGCCGGGGGGGTAGGAGGTGGGAACCACGAGCAGTACTTC,CAGGVGGGNHEQYF
TRBJ2-7,-,-,TRBV7-8,TGTGCCAGCAGCTTATACTCCCACCTGGACGAGCAGTACTTC,CASSLYSHLDEQYF
TRBJ1-4,-,TRBD1,TRBV25-1,TGTGCCAGCAGTGAAATCCGGGACAGGGATGAAAAACTGTTTTTT,CASSEIRDRDEKLFF
TRBJ1-4,-,-,TRBV5-5,TGTGCCAGCAGCTTGGAGGGAGCAATTCGAAAACTGTTTTTT,CASSLEGAIRKLFF
TRBJ2-2,few,-,TRBV9,TGTGCCAGCAGCCACCGGTCAGGGTCCGGGGAGCTGTTTTTT,CASSHRSGSGELFF
TRBJ1-1,-,-,TRBV4-3,TGCGCCAGCAGCCAAGAGGGGACATTCCGAAACACTGAAGCTTTCTTT,CASSQEGTFRNTEAFF
TRBJ1-3,-,-,TRBV4-2,TGTGCCAGCAGCCACCAAGGGTCGGGGATAGATGGAAACACCATATATTTT,CASSHQGSGIDGNTIYF
TRBJ1-1,-,-,TRBV6-5,TGTGCCAGCAGTTACCATGCAACGAACACTGAAGCTTTCTTT,CASSYHATNTEAFF
TRBJ1-2,-,-,TRBV30,TGTGCCTCGGGAGGCCCCCCGAGGGGTCATGGCTACACCTTC,CASGGPPRGHGYTF
TRBJ2-5,-,TRBD2,TRBV2,TGTGCCAGCTCCCTTTGGGAGGGCCCAGTGACCCAGTACTTC,CASSLWEGPVTQYF
TRBJ2-7,-,-,TRBV11-2,TGTGCCAGCAGCTGGGGATCAGGGGTTTTTAGCTCCTACGAGCAGTACTTC,CASSWGSGVFSSYEQYF
TRBJ1-6,-,-,TRBV2,TGTGCCAGCCGTCCCGGGGGTAATTCACCCCTCCACTTT,CASRPGGNSPLHF
TRBJ2-1,-,TRBD1,TRBV9,TGTGCCAGCAGCCCGTGGACAGGGACAAGCAATGAGCAGTTCTTC,CASSPWTGTSNEQFF
TRBJ1-1,-,TRBD1,TRBV5-8,TGTGCCAGCAGCTTCGGACAGGGGAACACTGAAGCTTTCTTT,CASSFGQGNTEAFF
TRBJ2-7,few,-,TRBV2,TGTGCCACGGGGGCCCACGGGGGCTCCTACGAGCAGTACTTC,CATGAHGGSYEQYF
TRBJ1-5,-,-,TRBV30,TGTGCCTGGAGTCGTCAGGGTCAGCCCCAGCATTTT,CAWSRQGQPQHF
TRBJ2-7,-,-,TRBV27,TGTGCCAGCAGTCCCCCGGGGCGTTTCTACGAGCAGTACTTC,CASSPPGRFYEQYF
TRBJ1-1,-,-,TRBV14,TGTGCCAGCAGCCGAGGGGGTCGCAACACTGAAGCTTTCTTT,CASSRGGRNTEAFF
TRBJ1-6,-,-,TRBV14,TGTGCCAGCAGCCAACGACGTAGCTCCTATAATTCACCCCTCCACTTT,CASSQRRSSYNSPLHF
TRBJ2-7,-,-,TRBV15,TGTGCCACCAGCAGAGATCCGGGTCCTCGCTACGAGCAGTACTTC,CATSRDPGPRYEQYF
TRBJ1-5,-,TRBD1,TRBV19,TGTGCCAGTAGTGTGGACCGGGACAGGGGGCGACTTATCTGGAATCAGCCCCAGCATTTT,CASSVDRDRGRLIWNQPQHF
TRBJ1-5,few,TRBD1,TRBV29-1,TGCAGCGTTGAACGGACAGGGGATAGCAATCAGCCCCAGCATTTT,CSVERTGDSNQPQHF
TRBJ2-1,-,-,TRBV5-6,TGTGCCAGCAGCTGGGGCTGGAGGGGGCGAGCAGTCTACAATGAGCAGTTCTTC,CASSWGWRGRAVYNEQFF
TRBJ1-4,-,TRBD1,TRBV6-5,TGTGCCAGCAGTTACACCGGGACAGAGATCTATGAAAAACTGTTTTTT,CASSYTGTEIYEKLFF
TRBJ2-7,-,-,TRBV9,TGTGCCAGCAGCGTAGTGGGGGAATCTTACGAGCAGTACTTC,CASSVVGESYEQYF
TRBJ2-5,-,TRBD2,TRBV5-4,TGTGCCAGCAGCTCACCGGGACTAGCTTTAGAGACCCAGTACTTC,CASSSPGLALETQYF
TRBJ2-7,-,TRBD2,TRBV10-3,TGTGCCAAAGGACTAGGGCTGAACGAGCAGTACTTC,CAKGLGLNEQYF
TRBJ2-2,-,-,TRBV4-3,TGCGCCAGCAGCCCAAAGACAGGTCGGAGCACCGGGGAGCTGTTTTTT,CASSPKTGRSTGELFF
TRBJ2-6,-,-,TRBV29-1,TGCAGCGTCCCGGATTCGGACAGGGCCAACGTCCTGACTTTC,CSVPDSDRANVLTF
TRBJ1-4,once,TRBD1,TRBV19,TGTGCCAGTAGTACCACCGGGACAGAGAATGAAAAACTGTTTTTT,CASSTTGTENEKLFF
TRBJ1-5,-,TRBD1,TRBV18,TGTGCCAGCTCACCATCGGGACAGGTTCGCAATCAGCCCCAGCATTTT,CASSPSGQVRNQPQHF
TRBJ1-1,-,-,TRBV10-3,TGTGCCATCAGGGACAGAAACGTGAACACTGAAGCTTTCTTT,CAIRDRNVNTEAFF
TRBJ2-2,-,-,TRBV4-3,TGCGCCAGCAGCCAAGTGGCCGGGGACGCCGGGGAGCTGTTTTTT,CASSQVAGDAGELFF
TRBJ2-5,-,TRBD1,TRBV4-2,TGTGCCAGCAGCTACCGGACAGGGGGAGAGACCCAGTACTTC,CASSYRTGGETQYF
TRBJ1-4,-,TRBD1,TRBV27,TGTGCCAGCAGTGCAGGACAGGGAGTTGGAAAACTGTTTTTT,CASSAGQGVGKLFF
TRBJ1-1,-,-,TRBV5-1,TGCGCCAGCAGCCATGGACAGACAGAAGCTTTCTTT,CASSHGQTEAFF
TRBJ1-2,few,-,TRBV28,TGTGCCAGCAGTTCGCTCGGAAGACACTACACCTTC,CASSSLGRHYTF
TRBJ1-2,-,-,TRBV7-9,TGTGCCAGCAGCTTTGAGCTAGGCCGAACCGTAGGCTACACCTTC,CASSFELGRTVGYTF
TRBJ1-1,-,TRBD1,TRBV27,TGTGCCAGCAACTCCCGACAGGGGGTAGTTGATGGGACTGAAGCTTTCTTT,CASNSRQGVVDGTEAFF